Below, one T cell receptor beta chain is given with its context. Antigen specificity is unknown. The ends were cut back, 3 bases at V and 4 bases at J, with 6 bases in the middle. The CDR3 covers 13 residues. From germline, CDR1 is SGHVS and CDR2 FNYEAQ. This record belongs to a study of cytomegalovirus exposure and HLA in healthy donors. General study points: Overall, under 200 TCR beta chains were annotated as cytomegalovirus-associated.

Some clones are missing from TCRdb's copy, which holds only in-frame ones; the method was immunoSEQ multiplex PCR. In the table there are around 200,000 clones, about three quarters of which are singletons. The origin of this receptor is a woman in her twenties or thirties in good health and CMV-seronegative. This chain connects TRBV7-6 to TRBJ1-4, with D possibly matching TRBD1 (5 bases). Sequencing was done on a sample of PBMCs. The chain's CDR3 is CASSLGLNEKLFF. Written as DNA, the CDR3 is TGTGCCAGCAGCTTGGGACTTAATGAAAAACTGTTTTTT.